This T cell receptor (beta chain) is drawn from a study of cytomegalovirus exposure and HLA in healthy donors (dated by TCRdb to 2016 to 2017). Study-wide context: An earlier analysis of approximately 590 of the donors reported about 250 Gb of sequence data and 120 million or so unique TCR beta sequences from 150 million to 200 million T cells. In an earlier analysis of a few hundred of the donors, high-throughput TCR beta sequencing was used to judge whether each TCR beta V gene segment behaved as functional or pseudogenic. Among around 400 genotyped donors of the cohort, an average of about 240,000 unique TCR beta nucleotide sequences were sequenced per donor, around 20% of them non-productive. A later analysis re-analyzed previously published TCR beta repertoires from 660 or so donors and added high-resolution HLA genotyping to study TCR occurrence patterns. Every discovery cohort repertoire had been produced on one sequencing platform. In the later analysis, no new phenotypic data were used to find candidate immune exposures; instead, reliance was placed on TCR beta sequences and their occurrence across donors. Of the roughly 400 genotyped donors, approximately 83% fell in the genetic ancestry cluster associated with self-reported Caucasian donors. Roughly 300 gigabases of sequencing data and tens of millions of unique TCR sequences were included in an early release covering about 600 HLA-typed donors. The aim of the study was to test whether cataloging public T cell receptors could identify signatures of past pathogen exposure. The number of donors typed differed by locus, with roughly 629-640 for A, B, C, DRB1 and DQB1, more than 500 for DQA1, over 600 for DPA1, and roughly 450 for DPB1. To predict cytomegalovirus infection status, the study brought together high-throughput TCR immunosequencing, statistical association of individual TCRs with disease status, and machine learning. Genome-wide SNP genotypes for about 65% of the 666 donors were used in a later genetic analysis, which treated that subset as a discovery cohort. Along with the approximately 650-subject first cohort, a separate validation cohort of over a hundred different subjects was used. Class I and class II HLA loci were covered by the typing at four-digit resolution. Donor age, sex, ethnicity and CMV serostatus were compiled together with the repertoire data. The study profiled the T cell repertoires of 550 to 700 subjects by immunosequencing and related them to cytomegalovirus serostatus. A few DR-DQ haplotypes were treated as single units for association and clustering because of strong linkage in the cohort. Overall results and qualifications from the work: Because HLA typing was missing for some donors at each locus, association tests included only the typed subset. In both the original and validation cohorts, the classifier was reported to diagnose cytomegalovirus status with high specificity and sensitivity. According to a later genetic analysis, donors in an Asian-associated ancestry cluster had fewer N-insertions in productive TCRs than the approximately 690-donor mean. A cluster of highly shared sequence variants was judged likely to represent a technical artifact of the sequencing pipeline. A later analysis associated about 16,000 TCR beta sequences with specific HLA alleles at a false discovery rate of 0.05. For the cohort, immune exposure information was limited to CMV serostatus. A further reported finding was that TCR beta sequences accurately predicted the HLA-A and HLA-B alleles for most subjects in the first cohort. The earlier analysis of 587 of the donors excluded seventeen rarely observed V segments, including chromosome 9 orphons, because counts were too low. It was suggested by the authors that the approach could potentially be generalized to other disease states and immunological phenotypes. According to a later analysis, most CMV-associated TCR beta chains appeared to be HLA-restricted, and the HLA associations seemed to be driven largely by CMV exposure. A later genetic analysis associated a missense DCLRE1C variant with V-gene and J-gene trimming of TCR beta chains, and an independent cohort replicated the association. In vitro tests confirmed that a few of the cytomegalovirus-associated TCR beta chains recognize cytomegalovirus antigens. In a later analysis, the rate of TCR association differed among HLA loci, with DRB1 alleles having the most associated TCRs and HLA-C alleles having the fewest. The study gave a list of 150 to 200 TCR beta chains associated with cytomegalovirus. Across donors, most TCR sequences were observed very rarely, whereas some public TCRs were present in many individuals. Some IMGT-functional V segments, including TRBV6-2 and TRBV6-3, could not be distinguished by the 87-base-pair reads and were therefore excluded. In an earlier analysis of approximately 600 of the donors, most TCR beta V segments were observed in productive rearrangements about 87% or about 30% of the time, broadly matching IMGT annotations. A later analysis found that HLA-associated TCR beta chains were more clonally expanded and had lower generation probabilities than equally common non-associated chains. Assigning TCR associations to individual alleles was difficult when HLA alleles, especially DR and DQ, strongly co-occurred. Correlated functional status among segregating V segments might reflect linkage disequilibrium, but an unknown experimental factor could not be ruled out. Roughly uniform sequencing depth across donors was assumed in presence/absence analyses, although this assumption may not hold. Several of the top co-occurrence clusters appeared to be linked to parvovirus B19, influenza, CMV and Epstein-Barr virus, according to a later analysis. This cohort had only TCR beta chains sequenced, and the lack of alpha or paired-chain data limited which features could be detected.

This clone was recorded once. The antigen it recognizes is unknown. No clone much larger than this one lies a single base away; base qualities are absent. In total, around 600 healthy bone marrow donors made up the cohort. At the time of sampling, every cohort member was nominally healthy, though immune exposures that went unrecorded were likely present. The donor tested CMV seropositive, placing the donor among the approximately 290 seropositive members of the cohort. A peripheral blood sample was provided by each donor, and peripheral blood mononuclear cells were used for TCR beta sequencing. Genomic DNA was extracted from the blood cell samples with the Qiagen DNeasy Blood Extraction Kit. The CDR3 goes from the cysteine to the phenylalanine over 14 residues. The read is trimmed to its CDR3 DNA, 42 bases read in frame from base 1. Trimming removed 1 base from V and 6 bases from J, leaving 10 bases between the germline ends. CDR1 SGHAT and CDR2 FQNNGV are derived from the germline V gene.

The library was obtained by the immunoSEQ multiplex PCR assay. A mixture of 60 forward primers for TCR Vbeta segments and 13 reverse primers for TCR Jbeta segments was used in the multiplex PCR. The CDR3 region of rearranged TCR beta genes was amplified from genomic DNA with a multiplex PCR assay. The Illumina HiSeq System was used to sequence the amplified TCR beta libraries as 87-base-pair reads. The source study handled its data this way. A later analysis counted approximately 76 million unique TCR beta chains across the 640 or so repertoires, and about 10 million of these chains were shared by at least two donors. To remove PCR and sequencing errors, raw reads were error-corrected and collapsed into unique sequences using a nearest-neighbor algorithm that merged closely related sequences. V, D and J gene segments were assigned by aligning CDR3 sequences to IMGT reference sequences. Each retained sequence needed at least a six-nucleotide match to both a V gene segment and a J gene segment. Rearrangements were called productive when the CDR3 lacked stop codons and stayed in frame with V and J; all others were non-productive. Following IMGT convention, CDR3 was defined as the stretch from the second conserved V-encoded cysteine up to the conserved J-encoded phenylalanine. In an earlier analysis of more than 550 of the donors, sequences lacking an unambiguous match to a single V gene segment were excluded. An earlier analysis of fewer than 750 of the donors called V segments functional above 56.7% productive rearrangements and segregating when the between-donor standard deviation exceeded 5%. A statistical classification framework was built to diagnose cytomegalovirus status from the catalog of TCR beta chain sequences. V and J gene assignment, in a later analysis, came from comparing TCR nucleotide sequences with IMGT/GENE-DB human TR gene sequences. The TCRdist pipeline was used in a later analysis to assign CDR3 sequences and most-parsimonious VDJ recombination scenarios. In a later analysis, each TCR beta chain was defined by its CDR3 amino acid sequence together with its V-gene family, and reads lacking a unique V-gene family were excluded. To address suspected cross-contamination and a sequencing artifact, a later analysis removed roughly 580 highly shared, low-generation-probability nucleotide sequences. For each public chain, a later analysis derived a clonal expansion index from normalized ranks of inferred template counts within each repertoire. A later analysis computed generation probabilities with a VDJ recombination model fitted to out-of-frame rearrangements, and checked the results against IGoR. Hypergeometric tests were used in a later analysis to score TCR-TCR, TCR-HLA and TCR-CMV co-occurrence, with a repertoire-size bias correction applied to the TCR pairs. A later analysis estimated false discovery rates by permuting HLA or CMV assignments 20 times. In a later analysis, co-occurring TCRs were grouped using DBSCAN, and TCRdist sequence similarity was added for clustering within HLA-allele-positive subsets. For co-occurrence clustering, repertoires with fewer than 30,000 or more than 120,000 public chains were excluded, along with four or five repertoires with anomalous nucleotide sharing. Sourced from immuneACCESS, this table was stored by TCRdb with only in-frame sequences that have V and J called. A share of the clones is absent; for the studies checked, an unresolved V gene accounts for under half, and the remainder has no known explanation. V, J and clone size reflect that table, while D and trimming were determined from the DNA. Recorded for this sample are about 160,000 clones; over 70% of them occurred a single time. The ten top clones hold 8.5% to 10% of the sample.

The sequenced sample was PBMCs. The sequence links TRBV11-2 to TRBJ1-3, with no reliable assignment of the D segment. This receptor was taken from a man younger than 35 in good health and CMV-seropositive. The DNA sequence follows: TGTGCCAGCAGCTTAGGGAGGGTACAAAACACCATATATTTT. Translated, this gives CASSLGRVQNTIYF.